This passage covers 24 T cell receptor beta chains from one sample sequenced in a study of T cell repertoires in cytomegalovirus infection. TCRdb called the reads again in MiXCR, with one record for every CDR3 protein. The sample consists of 150,000 to 200,000 distinct CDR3 sequences, 15% to 20% of them appearing once. The specimen was CD8+ T cells from PBMCs. The receptors originated from a human donor in good health (CMV status not recorded). Some clones in this sample may be carry-over from other donors' samples.

The chain links TRBV28 to TRBJ2-7; the D gene is possibly TRBD2 (6 bases). V was clipped by 5 bases and J by 0 bases, with 17 bases between them. CDR3 length: 16 residues. The germline CDR1 and CDR2 sequences are MDHEN and SYDVKM. The CDR3 bases are TGTGCCAGCAGTGGCCTGGGACTGGCTTTCTCCTACGAGCAGTACTTC. Residues: CASSGLGLAFSYEQYF.

As for this clonotype: Since the CDR3 does not end with the conserved phenylalanine or tryptophan, this likely comes from a read error. The V and J genes are TRBV11-2 and TRBJ1-1; D is unresolved. This CDR3 comprises 15 residues. V was clipped by 5 bases and J by 0 bases, with 13 bases between them. Germline-derived CDR1 and CDR2 are SGHAT and FQNNGV. The CDR3 DNA is TGTGCCAGCAGCCCGGAAGGCAGTCTGAACACTGAAGCTTTCTTA. Protein product: CASSPEGSLNTEAFL.

This clonotype was found a few times. V gene TRBV6-2 or TRBV6-3 combines with J gene TRBJ2-7, with D uncertain. The CDR3 has 12 residues. The germline V and J ends were trimmed by 6 bases and 0 bases, with 6 bases remaining between them. Germline CDR1 MNHEY, CDR2 SVGEGT. The CDR3 protein is CASRESSYEQYF. CDR3 DNA: TGTGCCAGCAGAGAGAGCTCCTACGAGCAGTACTTC.

This chain uses TRBV6-2 or TRBV6-3 with TRBJ1-1; 11 bases align to TRBD1. V trimming: 5 bases; J trimming: 5 bases; junction bases outside the gene matches: 7. CDR1 is MNHEY, CDR2 SVGEGT, per germline. The length of the CDR3 is 15 residues. The CDR3 sequence: CASSLRDRGSTEAFF. The CDR3 coding sequence is TGTGCCAGCAGTCTCCGGGACAGGGGGTCGACTGAAGCTTTCTTT.

The chain combines TRBV12-3 or TRBV12-4 with TRBJ2-1, with 7 bases that match TRBD2. This CDR3 region has 14 residues. Trimming cost V 7 bases and J 8 bases; bases outside gene matches: 11. Here the CDR3 DNA reads TGTGCCAGCACCCCCGAGACTAGCCGCGATGAGCAGTTCTTC. Its protein is CASTPETSRDEQFF.

This clonotype was counted only a few times. The chain is built from TRBV12-3 or TRBV12-4 and TRBJ2-7, with TRBD1 matching over 8 bases. The CDR3 length is 14 residues. J gave up 7 bases and V 7 bases, and 12 bases lay outside the gene matches. CDR3 region: CASTRTGMLGEQYF. CDR3 sequence (DNA): TGTGCCAGCACCAGGACAGGGATGTTGGGGGAGCAGTACTTC.

The rearrangement links TRBV7-6 to TRBJ1-1; 11 bases map to TRBD1. V gave up 5 bases and J gave up 9 bases; unmatched junction bases: 2. The CDR3 runs 12 residues. Germline lookup yields CDR1 SGHVS and CDR2 FNYEAQ. The CDR3 DNA reads as TGTGCCAGCAGCCGGGACAGGGGGAAAGCTTTCTTT. Translating it yields CASSRDRGKAFF.

The chain has TRBV7-6 and TRBJ1-1, with a weak D call TRBD1 (5 bases). This CDR3 is built from 14 residues. The V end lost 2 bases, the J end lost 5 bases, and 12 bases lay between the germline ends. CDR1 and CDR2 from the germline V gene are SGHVS and FNYEAQ. The CDR3 reads CASSLSGGGTEAFF. CDR3 sequence (DNA): TGTGCCAGCAGCTTAAGTGGGGGAGGGACTGAAGCTTTCTTT.

This chain connects TRBV7-2 to TRBJ2-5; 11 nucleotides match TRBD1. Trimming at V came to 6 bases and at J to 5 bases, leaving 14 bases not matched to a gene. CDR3 size: 17 residues. CDR1 and CDR2 from the germline V gene are SGHTA and FQGNSA. CDR3 sequence: CASRSGRTGGLGETQYF. The CDR3 DNA sequence: TGTGCCAGCAGAAGCGGCAGGACAGGGGGCTTGGGGGAGACCCAGTACTTC. The whole variable domain, filled in from reference TRBV7-2 and TRBJ2-5, reads GAGVSQSPSNKVTEKGKDVELRCDPISGHTALYWYRQSLGQGLEFLIYFQGNSAPDKSGLPSDRFSAERTGGSVSTLTIQRTQQEDSAVYLCASRSGRTGGLGETQYFGPGTRLLVL.

This rearrangement joins TRBV7-9 to TRBJ2-7; 7 positions match TRBD1. Germline lookup yields CDR1 SEHNR and CDR2 FQNEAQ (reference sequence). The CDR3 totals 14 residues. The junction had 10 bases not matched to a gene; V was cut back by 4 bases and J by 7 bases. CDR3 in amino acids: CASSSQEGAREQYF. The CDR3 DNA is TGTGCCAGCAGCTCTCAAGAGGGGGCGCGAGAGCAGTACTTC.

This chain's CDR3 is CSVDWQDLNYGYTF. CDR3 coding DNA: TGCAGCGTTGACTGGCAGGATCTTAACTATGGCTACACCTTC. V usage is TRBV29-1 and J usage is TRBJ1-2; D is unclear. Germline lookup yields CDR1 SQVTM and CDR2 ANQGSEA. This CDR3 contains 14 residues. The V and J ends lost 3 bases and 1 base respectively, with 12 bases between them.

J is TRBJ1-4 and V is TRBV4-3, with no clear D. This CDR3 spans 16 amino acids. Germline CDR1 and CDR2: LGHNA and YSLEER. V dropped 0 bases and J dropped 5 bases, with 13 bases sitting between them. CDR3 DNA: TGCGCCAGCAGCCAAGAACTTAACTACCTGAATGAAAAACTGTTTTTT. Translated, it gives CASSQELNYLNEKLFF.

This clonotype appeared a few times. CDR3 residues: CASSLREGLVYEQYF. CDR3 nucleotide sequence: TGTGCCAGCAGTCTTCGGGAGGGGTTAGTTTACGAGCAGTACTTC. The chain joins TRBV6-1 to TRBJ2-7; 8 positions match TRBD2. From germline, CDR1 is MNHNS and CDR2 SASEGT. CDR3 length equals 15 residues. After removal of 5 bases from V and 4 bases from J, the junction contained 10 bases not matched to a gene.

In this sample, this clonotype turned up a few times. The chain recombines TRBV5-6 with TRBJ2-1; D remains ambiguous. V was trimmed by 6 bases and J by 9 bases, leaving 25 bases between them. The CDR3 totals 16 residues. Germline assignment: CDR1 SGHDT and CDR2 YYEEEE. CDR3 region: CASMPLEDYRHTEQFF. The CDR3, as DNA: TGTGCCAGCATGCCCCTAGAGGATTACCGACACACTGAGCAGTTCTTC.

This clonotype was found a few times. The CDR3 DNA reads TGTGCCAGCAGTTATGGGAAATTCTACGAGCAGTACTTC. This translates into CASSYGKFYEQYF. The chain combines TRBV6-2 or TRBV6-3 with TRBJ2-7; no clear D. V was trimmed by 3 bases and J by 3 bases, leaving 9 bases between them. Looked up from germline, CDR1 is MNHEY and CDR2 is SVGEGT. CDR3 length: 13 residues.

Many counts were recorded for this clonotype. The V call is TRBV6-1, the J call TRBJ1-6, with 8 nucleotides matching TRBD1. This CDR3 spans 16 amino acids. Germline V CDR1 and CDR2: MNHNS, SASEGT. The V segment lost 6 bases and the J segment 3 bases; nucleotides outside the gene matches: 7. The CDR3 nucleotides read TGTGCCAGCAGCCCGGGACAGGTGATCTATAATTCACCCCTCCACTTT. Its translation: CASSPGQVIYNSPLHF.

The chain recombines TRBV6-4 with TRBJ2-2, with 7 bases fitting TRBD1. V gave up 2 bases and J gave up 0 bases; unmatched junction bases: 0. CDR1 is MRHNA, CDR2 SNTAGT, per germline. The CDR3 sequence is 15 residues long. The CDR3 loop is CASSDGTANTGELFF. The CDR3 DNA follows: TGTGCCAGCAGTGACGGGACAGCGAACACCGGGGAGCTGTTTTTT.

The J gene is TRBJ1-2, the V gene TRBV7-2, with D possibly matching TRBD1 (5 bases). This CDR3 is built from 14 residues. V lost 1 base and J 6 bases, leaving 12 bases between the germline ends. Germline values: CDR1 SGHTA, CDR2 FQGNSA. The CDR3 DNA is TGTGCCAGCAGCTTAGGGGCAGGGAGGGATGGCTACACCTTC. This gives the protein CASSLGAGRDGYTF.

In its sample, this clonotype was seen a few times. This rearrangement joins TRBV2 to TRBJ2-1, with D perhaps matching TRBD2 (5 bases). The CDR3 contains 12 residues. V lost 6 bases to trimming and J lost 5 bases, with 8 bases between them. Germline V gene sequence: CDR1 SNHLY, CDR2 FYNNEI. The CDR3 reads CASRTTHNEQFF. In DNA form, the CDR3 reads TGTGCCAGCAGGACTACCCACAATGAGCAGTTCTTC.

The chain recombines TRBV28 with TRBJ2-2; possibly TRBD1 or TRBD2 for D (5 bases each). The germline gives CDR1 MDHEN, CDR2 SYDVKM. Trimming took 5 bases from V and 5 from J, leaving 18 bases between them. The CDR3 sequence is 16 residues long. In DNA, the CDR3 is TGTGCCAGCAGTCCCGGGACCATCGATCATACCGGGGAGCTGTTTTTT. It specifies CASSPGTIDHTGELFF.

V is TRBV12-3 or TRBV12-4 and J is TRBJ1-1; D is unresolved. The CDR3 is made up of 13 amino acids. Trimming cost V 2 bases and J 8 bases, with 12 bases left between them. The CDR3 protein is CASSLNLIKEAFF. The CDR3 DNA follows: TGTGCCAGCAGTTTAAATTTAATTAAAGAAGCTTTCTTT.

This clonotype occurred a few times. This chain joins TRBV29-1 and TRBJ2-2; no firm D call. V lost 5 bases and J lost 5, with 9 bases in between. The CDR3 contains 12 residues. Germline values: CDR1 SQVTM, CDR2 ANQGSEA. Here the CDR3 DNA reads TGCAGCGTTCCAACTTGGACCGGGGAGCTGTTTTTT. It translates to CSVPTWTGELFF.

There are a few counts of this clonotype. The chain links TRBV7-2 to TRBJ2-7, with D maybe TRBD1 (6 bases). This CDR3 has 14 amino acids. From germline, CDR1 is SGHTA and CDR2 FQGNSA. V lost 5 bases and J 3 bases, leaving 14 bases between the germline ends. The CDR3 spells CASSPRDTYYEQYF. The CDR3, as DNA: TGTGCCAGCAGCCCCCGGGACACCTACTACGAGCAGTACTTC. Full variable domain (outside the CDR3, taken from reference TRBV7-2 and TRBJ2-7): GAGVSQSPSNKVTEKGKDVELRCDPISGHTALYWYRQSLGQGLEFLIYFQGNSAPDKSGLPSDRFSAERTGGSVSTLTIQRTQQEDSAVYLCASSPRDTYYEQYFGPGTRLTVT.

V is TRBV6-2 or TRBV6-3 and J is TRBJ1-6; D uncertain. This CDR3 is built from 12 residues. With 5 bases removed from V and 14 bases from J, the gap between germline ends came to 13 bases. The germline V gene has CDR1 MNHEY and CDR2 SVGEGT. This CDR3 reads CASSRLEQALHF. As DNA, the CDR3 is TGTGCCAGCAGTCGCTTAGAGCAAGCCCTCCACTTT.